The source of this T cell receptor (beta chain) is a study of CD8+ T cells in alopecia areata. Background on the study: Treated patients were dosed with oral tofacitinib, taking 5 to 10 mg twice daily.

V was shortened by 1 base and J by 0 bases, with 4 bases between the two germline ends. The CDR3 has 12 amino acids. Germline values: CDR1 SQVTM, CDR2 ANQGSEA. Extracted RNA was reverse transcribed, and the resulting cDNA served as sequencing template. Sequenced by immunoSEQ multiplex PCR; TCRdb stores in-frame clones only, minus some. This sample has approximately 150,000 clones, with roughly 70% found just once. The investigators collected lesional scalp punch biopsies and peripheral blood from alopecia areata patients. Worth noting for this clone: The same CDR3 arises from other DNA sequences in this sample as well.

The chain carries TRBV29-1 and TRBJ2-7; D is undetermined. The specimen was CD8+ T cells sorted from blood, collected at week 0. The TCR was taken from a human donor with alopecia areata. CDR3 in amino acids: CSVEVGSYEQYF. The CDR3, as DNA: TGCAGCGTTGAAGTGGGCTCCTACGAGCAGTACTTC.